The 24 T cell receptor beta chains reported below all come from one sample, sequenced in a study of blood T cell repertoires in COVID-19. Using immunoSEQ multiplex PCR, the repertoire was profiled, and TCRdb retains in-frame clones only, with some absent. Of 90,000 to 110,000 clones listed, around 81% are singletons. The sequenced sample consisted of peripheral blood. The receptors originated from a woman in her 70s with acute or convalescent COVID-19.

This sequence joins TRBV7-8 and TRBJ1-5, with 7 bases aligning to TRBD1. V trimming: 5 bases; J trimming: 9 bases; junction bases outside the gene matches: 13. The CDR3 has 15 amino acids. Germline V gene data show CDR1 as SGHVS and CDR2 as FQNEAQ. DNA of the CDR3: TGTGCCAGCAGCACGGTAGGGGGCCCCGTGGGGCCCCAGCATTTT. This gives the protein CASSTVGGPVGPQHF.

The table lists this clone with a few counts. This chain links TRBV7-6 with TRBJ2-5; possible D gene TRBD2, 7 bases. Trimming cost V 2 bases and J 3 bases, with 16 bases left between them. The germline V gene encodes CDR1 SGHVS and CDR2 FNYEAQ. The CDR3 loop spans 16 amino acids. The CDR3 here is CASSLTSTGGKETQYF. The CDR3 DNA is TGTGCCAGCAGCTTAACCTCGACGGGGGGCAAAGAGACCCAGTACTTC. The entire variable domain, with the rest obtained from reference TRBV7-6 and TRBJ2-5, is as follows: GAGVSQSPRYKVTKRGQDVALRCDPISGHVSLYWYRQALGQGPEFLTYFNYEAQQDKSGLPNDRFSAERPEGSISTLTIQRTEQRDSAMYRCASSLTSTGGKETQYFGPGTRLLVL.

The CDR3 sequence is CASSLDRGPYEQFF. The CDR3 DNA is TGTGCCAGCAGCTTGGACAGGGGGCCGTATGAGCAGTTCTTC. The rearrangement uses TRBV7-2 and TRBJ2-1, with 11 bases identical to TRBD1. CDR1 and CDR2 (germline): SGHTA, FQGNSA. Germline trimming cut 3 bases from V and 8 bases from J; bases unmatched to any gene: 3. CDR3 size: 14 residues.

V usage is TRBV5-1 and J usage is TRBJ2-2; 7 bases match TRBD2. The CDR3 has 15 residues. The trim removed 4 bases at V and 5 bases at J, leaving 8 bases unmatched. Germline CDR1 reads SGHRS; CDR2 reads YFSETQ. For the CDR3, the DNA is TGCGCCAGCAGCCAATCGGGGGGTAGGACCGGGGAGCTGTTTTTT. It translates to CASSQSGGRTGELFF.

J is TRBJ2-2 and V is TRBV6-5; D perhaps matches TRBD1 (5 bases). Trimming left V 6 bases short and J 5 bases short, with 10 bases between. The CDR3 extends over 13 amino acids. Germline V gene sequence: CDR1 MNHEY, CDR2 SVGAGI. CDR3 nucleotides: TGTGCCAGCAGCAAAGGGGATACCGGGGAGCTGTTTTTT. Translation gives CASSKGDTGELFF.

V is TRBV5-8 and J is TRBJ1-5; 7 bases align to TRBD1. V was pared by 0 bases and J by 7 bases, with 4 bases of the junction left unmatched. The length of the CDR3 is 14 residues. Germline loops: CDR1 SGHTS, CDR2 YDEGEE. The CDR3 DNA reads TGTGCCAGCAGCTTGGGACAGGGAAGGCAGCCCCAGCATTTT. This gives the protein CASSLGQGRQPQHF.

The rearrangement links TRBV19 to TRBJ1-5; 11 bases are a match to TRBD1. V gave up 10 bases and J gave up 2 bases; unmatched junction bases: 10. Germline V gene sequence: CDR1 LNHDA, CDR2 SQIVND (reference sequence). This CDR3 has 16 amino acids. For the CDR3, the DNA is TGTGCCACTCTTGGACAGGGGGCTTTACGCAATCAGCCCCAGCATTTT. It is translated as CATLGQGALRNQPQHF. Using reference TRBV19 and TRBJ1-5 for the parts outside the CDR3, the full variable domain is DGGITQSPKYLFRKEGQNVTLSCEQNLNHDAMYWYRQDPGQGLRLIYYSQIVNDFQKGDIAEGYSVSREKKESFPLTVTSAQKNPTAFYLCATLGQGALRNQPQHFGDGTRLSIL.

V usage is TRBV9 and J usage is TRBJ1-3; D gene uncertain. The CDR3 is 14 residues long. Germline assignment: CDR1 SGDLS and CDR2 YYNGEE. V was clipped by 0 bases and J by 4 bases, with 8 bases between them. CDR3 amino acids: CASSVEGSGNTIYF. CDR3 in DNA: TGTGCCAGCAGCGTAGAAGGGAGCGGAAACACCATATATTTT.

The V call is TRBV4-1, the J call TRBJ2-5, with D unresolved. CDR1 MGHRA and CDR2 YSYEKL come from the germline V gene. V was pared by 1 base and J by 1 base, with 7 bases between. The CDR3 has 14 residues. CDR3 protein: CASSQGLGQETQYF. In DNA form, the CDR3 reads TGCGCCAGCAGCCAAGGACTGGGCCAAGAGACCCAGTACTTC.

This chain connects TRBV5-1 to TRBJ2-1; possibly TRBD2 for D (5 bases). Trimming stripped 6 bases from V and 0 bases from J, with 13 bases between. The length of the CDR3 is 15 residues. Germline values: CDR1 SGHRS, CDR2 YFSETQ. The CDR3: CASTPGSGSYNEQFF. The CDR3 DNA sequence: TGCGCCAGCACCCCGGGGTCAGGCTCCTACAATGAGCAGTTCTTC.

The chain links TRBV7-3 to TRBJ2-2; the D gene is possibly TRBD2 (6 bases). The CDR3 extends over 14 amino acids. V was trimmed by 6 bases and J by 7 bases, leaving 15 bases between them. Germline CDR1 SGHTA, CDR2 FQGTGA. CDR3 DNA: TGTGCCAGCAGATCGCAAGGGGAGGACGGGGAGCTGTTTTTT. Amino acid sequence: CASRSQGEDGELFF.

The J gene is TRBJ2-2, the V gene TRBV19; 11 positions agree with TRBD1. The CDR3 length is 17 residues. V was pared by 1 base and J by 6 bases, with 7 bases of the junction left unmatched. Germline V lookup: CDR1 LNHDA, CDR2 SQIVND (reference sequence). This chain's CDR3 is CASSIAFGTGGSGELFF. The CDR3 bases are TGTGCCAGTAGTATAGCTTTCGGGACAGGGGGATCCGGGGAGCTGTTTTTT.

The chain employs TRBV9 and TRBJ2-3; 8 nucleotides line up with TRBD2. The CDR3 length is 17 residues. V was pared by 1 base and J by 1 base, with 8 bases of the junction left unmatched. Germline CDR1 reads SGDLS; CDR2 reads YYNGEE. The CDR3 region has the DNA TGTGCCAGCAGCGTACCGTCGACTAGCGAGCGCACAGATACGCAGTATTTT. Residues: CASSVPSTSERTDTQYF.

V and J are TRBV5-4 and TRBJ2-1, with 11 bases lining up with TRBD2. The CDR3 totals 18 residues. Germline V gene lookup returns CDR1 SGHNT and CDR2 YYREEE (reference sequence). V gave up 4 bases and J gave up 0 bases; unmatched junction bases: 9. CDR3 in amino acids: CASSKRMGLAASYNEQFF. The CDR3 coding sequence is TGTGCCAGCAGCAAACGAATGGGACTAGCGGCCTCCTACAATGAGCAGTTCTTC.

The rearrangement links TRBV18 to TRBJ2-7; D is unresolved. The V end was cut by 3 bases, the J end by 2 bases, with 5 bases between. CDR3 length: 12 amino acids. CDR1 is KGHSH and CDR2 is LQKENI in the germline V gene. CDR3 bases: TGTGCCAGCTCACCCCAAACCTACGAGCAGTACTTC. Encoded protein: CASSPQTYEQYF. The full variable domain, in which reference TRBV18 and TRBJ2-7 provide the parts outside the CDR3, is NAGVMQNPRHLVRRRGQEARLRCSPMKGHSHVYWYRQLPEEGLKFMVYLQKENIIDESGMPKERFSAEFPKEGPSILRIQQVVRGDSAAYFCASSPQTYEQYFGPGTRLTVT.

The chain has TRBV11-3 and TRBJ2-7; 10 positions match TRBD2. The germline V gene encodes CDR1 SGHNT and CDR2 YENEEA. J was trimmed by 0 bases and V by 4 bases; bases with no gene match: 15. The CDR3 consists of 19 residues. The CDR3 DNA sequence: TGTGCCAGCAGCTCTTCGCCACTAGCGGGATCCTTAGACTCCTACGAGCAGTACTTC. Translated, it gives CASSSSPLAGSLDSYEQYF.

This chain uses TRBV5-6 with TRBJ2-5; 11 bases are a match to TRBD2. The CDR3 totals 15 residues. Per the germline V gene, CDR1 is SGHDT and CDR2 is YYEEEE. J was trimmed by 4 bases and V by 0 bases; bases with no gene match: 2. In DNA, the CDR3 is TGTGCCAGCAGCTTGGTGGGGACTAGCGGAGAGACCCAGTACTTC. Protein product: CASSLVGTSGETQYF.

This chain connects TRBV29-1 to TRBJ2-6, with no clear D. The ends were cut back, 6 bases at V and 1 base at J, with 7 bases in the middle. Germline V lookup: CDR1 SQVTM, CDR2 ANQGSEA. The CDR3 totals 13 residues. This CDR3 reads CSVRASGANVLTF. In DNA form, the CDR3 reads TGCAGCGTCCGAGCATCTGGGGCCAACGTCCTGACTTTC.

The chain has TRBV30 and TRBJ2-2, with D unresolved. Trimming stripped 2 bases from V and 2 bases from J, with 6 bases between. CDR1 GTSNPN and CDR2 SVGIG come from the germline V gene (reference sequence). The CDR3 sequence is 13 residues long. The CDR3 here is CAWSIANTGELFF. In nucleotides, the CDR3 is TGTGCCTGGAGTATAGCAAACACCGGGGAGCTGTTTTTT.

This chain connects TRBV27 to TRBJ2-1; 12 bases agree with TRBD2. V was clipped by 4 bases and J by 5 bases; unmatched bases: 3. Per the germline V gene, CDR1 is MNHEY and CDR2 is SMNVEV (reference sequence). This CDR3 spans 15 amino acids. The CDR3 sequence is CASSSPSGRDNEQFF. The CDR3 DNA reads TGTGCCAGCAGTTCCCCTAGCGGGAGGGACAATGAGCAGTTCTTC.

This chain joins TRBV5-5 and TRBJ1-1; perhaps TRBD1 as D (5 bases). This CDR3 region has 12 residues. V lost 1 base and J 7 bases, leaving 8 bases between the germline ends. In germline, CDR1 is SGHKS, CDR2 YYEKEE (reference sequence). The CDR3 DNA follows: TGTGCCAGCAGCTTGCTGGGGCGTGAAGCTTTCTTT. Residues: CASSLLGREAFF.

V is TRBV27 and J is TRBJ2-7; TRBD2 matches 9 bases. CDR3 length: 14 residues. The trim removed 3 bases at V and 2 bases at J, leaving 2 bases unmatched. Germline loops: CDR1 MNHEY, CDR2 SMNVEV (reference sequence). Written as DNA, the CDR3 is TGTGCCAGCAGTTTTAGCGGGAGCGCCTACGAGCAGTACTTC. Amino acid sequence: CASSFSGSAYEQYF.

The gene calls are TRBV9 and TRBJ1-6, with D hard to call. Germline loops: CDR1 SGDLS, CDR2 YYNGEE. Trimming stripped 0 bases from V and 8 bases from J, with 9 bases between. The CDR3 sequence is 14 residues long. The CDR3 coding sequence is TGTGCCAGCAGCGTAGAAGCGACCTATTCACCCCTCCACTTT. This codes for CASSVEATYSPLHF.

This chain links TRBV30 with TRBJ2-5; a weak D match, TRBD2 (6 bases). Germline V CDR1 and CDR2: GTSNPN, SVGIG (reference sequence). The CDR3 spans 13 residues. The V gene lost 1 base and the J gene lost 5 bases, with 11 bases spanning the gap. Written as DNA, the CDR3 is TGTGCCTGGAGTGCGGGACTGAGGGAGACCCAGTACTTC. Amino acids: CAWSAGLRETQYF.